A single sample gave rise to the 7 T cell receptor beta chains below, sequenced in a study of shared clonotypes between healthy human individuals. Profiled with immunoSEQ multiplex PCR; TCRdb holds only in-frame clones, not every one. Among some 2,000,000 clones listed, around 95% were seen once. Input material: naive CD4+ T cells sorted from blood. Subset given: CD45RA+ positively selected. These receptors came from a man younger than 30 in good health.

V usage is TRBV7-2 and J usage is TRBJ1-1; TRBD1 is a possible D gene (5 bases). This CDR3 has 14 residues. The germline V and J ends were trimmed by 0 bases and 9 bases, with 14 bases remaining between them. Germline V gene sequence: CDR1 SGHTA, CDR2 FQGNSA. In DNA, the CDR3 is TGTGCCAGCAGCTTAGCCTCACAGGCCGTCAAAGCTTTCTTT. Translation: CASSLASQAVKAFF.

The rearrangement links TRBV28 to TRBJ2-1; 10 positions agree with TRBD1. The J segment lost 9 bases and the V segment lost 3 bases, leaving 5 bases of the junction unmatched. Germline V gene sequence: CDR1 MDHEN, CDR2 SYDVKM. The CDR3 is made up of 14 amino acids. The CDR3 region is CASSFVTGGFEQFF. CDR3 nucleotides: TGTGCCAGCAGTTTTGTGACAGGGGGCTTTGAGCAGTTCTTC.

This chain joins TRBV9 and TRBJ2-1; 8 nucleotides agree with TRBD2. The V gene's germline CDR1 is SGDLS and CDR2 YYNGEE. Germline trimming cut 6 bases from V and 8 bases from J; bases unmatched to any gene: 7. The CDR3 has 13 residues. The CDR3 DNA follows: TGTGCCAGCAATCGGGGGGGAATCTATGAGCAGTTCTTC. Its translation is CASNRGGIYEQFF. The variable domain in full, with the rest retrieved from reference TRBV9 and TRBJ2-1, is DSGVTQTPKHLITATGQRVTLRCSPRSGDLSVYWYQQSLDQGLQFLIQYYNGEERAKGNILERFSAQQFPDLHSELNLSSLELGDSALYFCASNRGGIYEQFFGPGTRLTVL.

V usage is TRBV7-9 and J usage is TRBJ2-1, with TRBD2 matching over 9 bases. Unmatched junction bases numbered 8, after V lost 4 bases and J lost 7 bases. This CDR3 comprises 15 residues. Germline CDR1 and CDR2: SEHNR and FQNEAQ (reference sequence). CDR3 sequence: CASSSWREGPNEQFF. The CDR3 coding sequence is TGTGCCAGCAGCTCCTGGCGGGAGGGCCCGAATGAGCAGTTCTTC.

The rearrangement joins TRBV7-2 to TRBJ1-1; D remains ambiguous. Per germline, CDR1 SGHTA and CDR2 FQGNSA. V was clipped by 5 bases and J by 1 base, with 8 bases between them. CDR3 size: 13 residues. The CDR3 sequence is CASSASRNTEAFF. For the CDR3, the DNA is TGTGCCAGCAGCGCCTCAAGGAACACTGAAGCTTTCTTT.

The V and J genes are TRBV5-4 and TRBJ2-7; D not resolved. The germline V and J ends were trimmed by 5 bases and 3 bases, with 9 bases remaining between them. CDR1 is SGHNT and CDR2 is YYREEE in the germline V gene (reference sequence). CDR3 length equals 12 residues. The CDR3 reads CASSGAHYEQYF. For the CDR3, the DNA is TGTGCCAGCAGTGGAGCGCACTACGAGCAGTACTTC. Combining the CDR3 with reference TRBV5-4 and TRBJ2-7 gives the whole variable domain ETGVTQSPTHLIKTRGQQVTLRCSSQSGHNTVSWYQQALGQGPQFIFQYYREEENGRGNFPPRFSGLQFPNYSSELNVNALELDDSALYLCASSGAHYEQYFGPGTRLTVT.

The count of this clone is one. This chain uses TRBV10-1 with TRBJ2-1; D is ambiguous. Trimming took off 5 bases at V and 6 bases at J, with 14 bases between the two ends. Germline CDR1 WNHNN, CDR2 SYGVQD (reference sequence). This CDR3 region has 14 residues. This CDR3 reads CASSPGPITNEQFF. The CDR3 DNA sequence: TGCGCCAGCAGTCCCGGGCCGATTACCAATGAGCAGTTCTTC.